This T cell receptor beta chain was observed in a study of shared clonotypes between healthy human individuals. Study in general: Three plates each covered CD4 naive and memory; CD8 naive two, CD8 memory one.

The table came from immunoSEQ multiplex PCR; TCRdb's copy has only in-frame clones and leaves some out. The table shows about 2 million clones, with about 95% occurring only once. Between the trimmed V and J ends, which lost 3 bases and 6 bases, there was a span of 5 bases. The CDR3 consists of 12 residues. CDR1 is PRHDT, CDR2 FYEKMQ, per germline (reference sequence). CD45RO-negative, CCR7-selected cells formed the naive CD8 fraction, which excluded terminally differentiated effector memory CD45RA+ cells. Sequenced material: naive CD8+ T cells sorted from blood. This chain uses TRBV13 with TRBJ2-2; D is unclear. The clonotype was recovered from a young man in good health. CDR3 loop: CASSFSAGELFF. The CDR3, as DNA: TGTGCCAGCAGCTTTAGTGCCGGGGAGCTGTTTTTT.